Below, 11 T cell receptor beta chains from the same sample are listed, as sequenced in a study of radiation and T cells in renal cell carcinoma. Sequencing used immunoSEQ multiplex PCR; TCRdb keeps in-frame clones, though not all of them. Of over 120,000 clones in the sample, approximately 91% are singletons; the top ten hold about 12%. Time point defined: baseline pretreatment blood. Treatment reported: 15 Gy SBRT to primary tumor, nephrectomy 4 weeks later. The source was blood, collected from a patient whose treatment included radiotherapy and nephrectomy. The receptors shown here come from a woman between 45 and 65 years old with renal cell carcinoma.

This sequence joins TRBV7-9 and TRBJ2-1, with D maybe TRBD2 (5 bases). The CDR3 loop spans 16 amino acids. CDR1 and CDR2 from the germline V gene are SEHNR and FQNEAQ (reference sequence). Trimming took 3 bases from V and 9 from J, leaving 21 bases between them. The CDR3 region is CASSFPLDGIGGEQFF. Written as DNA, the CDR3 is TGTGCCAGCAGCTTCCCCCTGGACGGGATTGGCGGTGAGCAGTTCTTC.

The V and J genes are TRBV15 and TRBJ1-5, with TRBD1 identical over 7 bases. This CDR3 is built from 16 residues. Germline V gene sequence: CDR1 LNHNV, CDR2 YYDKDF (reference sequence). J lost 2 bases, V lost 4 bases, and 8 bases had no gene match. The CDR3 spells CATSKGGGQRNQPQHF. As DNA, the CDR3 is TGTGCCACCAGCAAAGGGGGGGGACAGCGCAATCAGCCCCAGCATTTT.

The CDR3 sequence is CASSTAQGDEQYF. The CDR3 coding sequence is TGTGCCAGCTCAACAGCGCAGGGAGACGAGCAGTACTTC. J is TRBJ2-7 and V is TRBV18; D tentatively reads TRBD1 or TRBD2 (5 bases each). Germline V gene sequence: CDR1 KGHSH, CDR2 LQKENI. V was clipped by 5 bases and J by 5 bases, with 13 bases between them. This CDR3 contains 13 residues.

Here the CDR3 reads CASRSGTGYSDTQYF. The DNA of the CDR3 is TGTGCCAGCAGATCCGGGACAGGGTACTCAGATACGCAGTATTTT. The chain employs TRBV27 and TRBJ2-3, with 9 bases that match TRBD1. Trimming removed 6 bases from V and 4 bases from J; junction bases left unmatched: 8. Germline V gene lookup returns CDR1 MNHEY and CDR2 SMNVEV (reference sequence). The CDR3 sequence is 15 residues long.

The CDR3 here is CASSLRTEGTSGANVLTF. The CDR3 DNA reads TGTGCCAGCAGCCTACGGACTGAAGGGACCTCTGGGGCCAACGTCCTGACTTTC. The chain joins TRBV11-2 to TRBJ2-6, with D tentatively TRBD1 or TRBD2 (5 bases each). V was shortened by 5 bases and J by 0 bases, with 17 bases between the two germline ends. CDR1 SGHAT and CDR2 FQNNGV come from the germline V gene. The length of the CDR3 is 18 residues.

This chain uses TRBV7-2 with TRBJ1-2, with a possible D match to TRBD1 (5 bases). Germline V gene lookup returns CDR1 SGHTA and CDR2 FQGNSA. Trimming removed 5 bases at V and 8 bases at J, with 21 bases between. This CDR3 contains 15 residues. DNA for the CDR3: TGTGCCAGCAGCAACCCCCGGCAGGGAGCTCAAGGCTACACCTTC. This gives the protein CASSNPRQGAQGYTF.

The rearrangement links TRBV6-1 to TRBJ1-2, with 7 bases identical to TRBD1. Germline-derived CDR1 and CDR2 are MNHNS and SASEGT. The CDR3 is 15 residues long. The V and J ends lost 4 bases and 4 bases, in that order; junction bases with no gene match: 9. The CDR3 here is CASSGHRGLGYGYTF. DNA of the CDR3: TGTGCCAGCAGTGGCCACAGGGGCTTGGGCTATGGCTACACCTTC.

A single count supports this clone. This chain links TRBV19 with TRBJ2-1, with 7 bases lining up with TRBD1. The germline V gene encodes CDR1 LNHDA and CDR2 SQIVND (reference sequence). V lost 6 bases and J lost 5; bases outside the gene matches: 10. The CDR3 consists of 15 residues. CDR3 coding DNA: TGTGCCAGTAGCCAGTCGTGGACAGGACACAATGAGCAGTTCTTC. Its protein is CASSQSWTGHNEQFF.

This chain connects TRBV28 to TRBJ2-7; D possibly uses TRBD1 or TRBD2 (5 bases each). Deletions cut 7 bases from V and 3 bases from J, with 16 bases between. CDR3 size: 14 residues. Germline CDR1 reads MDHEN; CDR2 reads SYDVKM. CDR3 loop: CASTPEGRSYEQYF. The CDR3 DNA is TGTGCCAGCACGCCAGAGGGACGCAGCTACGAGCAGTACTTC.

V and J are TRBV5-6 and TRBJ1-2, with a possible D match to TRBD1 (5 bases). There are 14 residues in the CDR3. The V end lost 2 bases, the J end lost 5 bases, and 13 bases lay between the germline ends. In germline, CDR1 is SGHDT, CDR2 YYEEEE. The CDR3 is CASSFNRSPYGYTF. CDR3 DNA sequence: TGTGCCAGCAGCTTCAACAGGTCCCCATATGGCTACACCTTC.

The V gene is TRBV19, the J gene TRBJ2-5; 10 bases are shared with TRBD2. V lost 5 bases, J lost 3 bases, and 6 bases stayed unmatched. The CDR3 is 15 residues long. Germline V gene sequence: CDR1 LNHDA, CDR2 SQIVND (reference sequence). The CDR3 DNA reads TGTGCCAGTAGTTCTAACCTAGCGGGGGAAGAGACCCAGTACTTC. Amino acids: CASSSNLAGEETQYF.